This is a list of T cell receptor beta chains from one sample in a study of shared clonotypes between healthy human individuals. The table came from immunoSEQ multiplex PCR; TCRdb's copy has only in-frame clones and leaves some out. Of over 2,000,000 clones listed, 90% to 95% are singletons. Input material: naive CD8+ T cells from PBMCs. The receptor set was obtained from a man between 18 and 35 years old in good health. Some clones in this sample may be carry-over from other donors' samples. Both conserved end residues are part of each CDR3. The order of the fields is V gene, D gene, clone size, J gene, CDR3 DNA, CDR3 protein. The D gene is left open where the match is weak. Not every row has a clone size; where given, it reads once, few, many or a size class.

TRBV7-2	TRBD2	.	TRBJ2-1	TGTGCCAGCAGCCCCTGGGTAGCGGGCCCCCGCGGTGGTGAGCAGTTCTTC	CASSPWVAGPRGGEQFF
TRBV11-3	TRBD2	once	TRBJ2-7	TGTGCCAGCAGCCCCCGGGGGGGGACCCCCTACGAGCAGTACTTC	CASSPRGGTPYEQYF
TRBV5-8	.	.	TRBJ2-7	TGTGCCAGCAGGGACAGTGCTACCTACGAGCAGTACTTC	CASRDSATYEQYF
TRBV6-5	.	.	TRBJ1-2	TGTGCCAGCAGTTACTCTGGGGGTAGCTATGGCTACACCTTC	CASSYSGGSYGYTF
TRBV28	TRBD1	once	TRBJ1-3	TGTGCCAGCAGTCGACCCCAGACAGGGTCTGGAAACACCATATATTTT	CASSRPQTGSGNTIYF
TRBV7-9	.	.	TRBJ2-7	TGTGCCAGCAGCTTATGGACCTCGGCCAGCTCCTACGAGCAGTACTTC	CASSLWTSASSYEQYF
TRBV30	.	few	TRBJ1-5	TGTGCCTGGAGTTTGGGTGGGGACCAAAATCAGCCCCAGCATTTT	CAWSLGGDQNQPQHF
TRBV7-9	.	.	TRBJ2-7	TGTGCCAGCAGCCTCGACACGAGCTCCTACGAGCAGTACTTC	CASSLDTSSYEQYF
TRBV13	TRBD1	.	TRBJ2-1	TGTGCCAGCAGCTTAGACAGGGGAGTACTAAATGAGCAGTTCTTC	CASSLDRGVLNEQFF
TRBV6-6	TRBD1	.	TRBJ1-4	TGTGCCAGCAGTGGGGACAGACTGTTTTTT	CASSGDRLFF
TRBV7-3	.	once	TRBJ2-1	TGTGCCAGCAGCCCCGATAGGGTCATCGGCAACAATGAGCAGTTCTTC	CASSPDRVIGNNEQFF
TRBV28	.	.	TRBJ1-2	TGTGCCAGCAGTTTTCGACCCCACGGGAGCTATGGCTACACCTTC	CASSFRPHGSYGYTF
TRBV19	TRBD2	.	TRBJ2-7	TGTGCCAGTAGTATTCTCTCTAGCGGGAGTCCCTACGAGCAGTACTTC	CASSILSSGSPYEQYF
TRBV15	.	.	TRBJ2-7	TGTGCCACCAGCAGAGCTACGGGTGGTGACTACGAGCAGTACTTC	CATSRATGGDYEQYF
TRBV14	TRBD2	.	TRBJ2-5	TGTGCCAGCAGTCAACTAGCGGGAGGGGGAGAGACCCAGTACTTC	CASSQLAGGGETQYF
TRBV29-1	.	.	TRBJ2-7	TGCAGCGTTACTGGCTATAGCTCCTACGAGCAGTACTTC	CSVTGYSSYEQYF
TRBV2	TRBD1	.	TRBJ2-7	TGTGCCAGCAGTGATCCTGGGACAGGGCTCCACGAGCAGTACTTC	CASSDPGTGLHEQYF
TRBV7-9	.	.	TRBJ2-1	TGTGCCAGCAGCTTAGTCAGAGAGCAGTTCTTC	CASSLVREQFF
TRBV10-3	TRBD1	.	TRBJ2-5	TGTGCCATCAGTGGGATAGAGGCGACAGGGGCTTTGAAAGAGACCCAGTACTTC	CAISGIEATGALKETQYF
TRBV27	.	.	TRBJ2-2	TGTGCCAGCAGTTTAGGATTCTCTGCGAACACCGGGGAGCTGTTTTTT	CASSLGFSANTGELFF
TRBV29-1	.	.	TRBJ1-2	TGCAGCGTTGAAGATCCAAGGGGCTCTAACTATGGCTACACCTTC	CSVEDPRGSNYGYTF
TRBV4-2	TRBD1	.	TRBJ1-1	TGTGCCAGCAGCCCCGGGACAGGTAGTGAAGCTTTCTTT	CASSPGTGSEAFF
TRBV10-2	.	.	TRBJ1-1	TGCGCCAGCAGTGAGCCGGCGGACAGCAACACTGAAGCTTTCTTT	CASSEPADSNTEAFF
TRBV5-8	.	.	TRBJ2-7	TGTGCCAGCTTTAAGAGTACCTACGAGCAGTACTTC	CASFKSTYEQYF
TRBV4-1	.	.	TRBJ1-2	TGCGCCAGCAGCCTCGATCGCAGGGCTGGGGGTGGCTACACCTTC	CASSLDRRAGGGYTF
TRBV27	.	.	TRBJ2-1	TGTGCCAGCAGTCCGACAGACCTGTACAATGAGCAGTTCTTC	CASSPTDLYNEQFF
TRBV4-1	TRBD2	.	TRBJ2-2	TGCGCCAGCAGCCAGGCTAGCGGATACACCGGGGAGCTGTTTTTT	CASSQASGYTGELFF
TRBV27	TRBD2	.	TRBJ2-3	TGTGCCAGCAGTGGGACTAGCGGGTGGGGAACCACAGATACGCAGTATTTT	CASSGTSGWGTTDTQYF
TRBV27	.	.	TRBJ2-7	TGTGCCAGCAGCCCGTCCGCAGGTCCTCGAACCTACGAGCAGTACTTC	CASSPSAGPRTYEQYF
TRBV7-9	.	.	TRBJ2-3	TGTGCCAGCAGCTTTAACGACGGCACAGATACGCAGTATTTT	CASSFNDGTDTQYF
TRBV6-5	TRBD2	.	TRBJ2-7	TGTGCCGCACGGGCCGGAGCGGGATTCTACGAGCAGTACTTC	CAARAGAGFYEQYF
TRBV12-5	TRBD1	.	TRBJ2-6	TGTGCTAGTGGTTTGGTATTTGAGACAGGGGAAGCACCTGGGGCCAACGTCCTGACTTTC	CASGLVFETGEAPGANVLTF
TRBV27	.	.	TRBJ2-5	TGTGCCAGCAGTTCCCTCCGGGCCCGGGATAGGGAACCGAAAGGGACCCAGTACTTC	CASSSLRARDREPKGTQYF
TRBV10-3	.	.	TRBJ1-5	TGTGCCATCAGTGATACGATCAGCTATAGCAATCAGCCCCAGCATTTT	CAISDTISYSNQPQHF
TRBV28	TRBD2	.	TRBJ2-5	TGTGCCAGCAGTTCATCGGGGAGTAGCGGGAGTCCGTCAGAGACCCAGTACTTC	CASSSSGSSGSPSETQYF
TRBV27	.	.	TRBJ2-1	TGTGCCAGCAGTGGCCCCCGTTTTAGCGACTACAATGAGCAGTTCTTC	CASSGPRFSDYNEQFF
TRBV19	.	once	TRBJ1-2	TGTGCCAGTAGTATCAGGGAAGTGAGTTACTATGGCTACACCTTC	CASSIREVSYYGYTF
TRBV29-1	TRBD1	.	TRBJ2-1	TGCAGCGTTGACTGGACAGGGGGGCCTTACAATGAGCAGTTCTTC	CSVDWTGGPYNEQFF
TRBV7-9	.	.	TRBJ2-7	TGTGCCAGCAGCTCAAAGTACGAGCAGTACTTC	CASSSKYEQYF
TRBV2	.	few	TRBJ2-1	TGTGCCAGCACCCCGAGGTGGGGGGAAGAGCAGTTCTTC	CASTPRWGEEQFF
TRBV5-1	.	.	TRBJ2-5	TGCGCCAGCAGGGGGGTCTCAGAGACCCAGTACTTC	CASRGVSETQYF
TRBV5-4	TRBD2	.	TRBJ2-7	TGTGCCAGCAGCCAGACTAGCATTATCGACGAGCAGTACTTC	CASSQTSIIDEQYF
TRBV25-1	.	.	TRBJ1-3	TGTGCCAGCACACCCCCAGGATCTGGAAACACCATATATTTT	CASTPPGSGNTIYF
TRBV30	.	.	TRBJ1-2	TGTGCCTGGAGTGTAACGAGCTATGGCTACACCTTC	CAWSVTSYGYTF
TRBV19	TRBD1	.	TRBJ2-7	TGTGCCAGTAGCCTGGGGACAGGGGGCGCGTACGAGCAGTACTTC	CASSLGTGGAYEQYF
TRBV5-6	TRBD1	.	TRBJ1-1	TGTGCCAGCAGCTTGGACAGGGGCACTGAAGCTTTCTTT	CASSLDRGTEAFF
TRBV7-9	TRBD1	once	TRBJ2-5	TGTGCCAGCAGCTTCCGGGACAGGGGGTTACTAAGTCAAGAGACCCAGTACTTC	CASSFRDRGLLSQETQYF
TRBV13	.	.	TRBJ2-3	TGTGCCAGCAGCTCCTACTTAACAGGGCCCCCCAATTCAGATACGCAGTATTTT	CASSSYLTGPPNSDTQYF
TRBV9	TRBD2	once	TRBJ2-3	TGTGCCAGCAGCGTAGACCTAGCGGCAGATACGCAGTATTTT	CASSVDLAADTQYF
TRBV5-1	.	.	TRBJ1-1	TGCGCCAGCAGCTTGTTGACGTTTAACACTGAAGCTTTCTTT	CASSLLTFNTEAFF
TRBV7-3	.	.	TRBJ2-1	TGTGCCAGCAGCTTAAATGGATGGCGGGACGTCTCCTACAATGAGCAGTTCTTC	CASSLNGWRDVSYNEQFF
TRBV29-1	.	.	TRBJ2-1	TGCAGCGTTGAAGACCCCTCCAGGACCTGGAGTAAGATGATCTTC	CSVEDPSRTWSKMIF
TRBV29-1	TRBD1	.	TRBJ2-7	TGCAGCGTTGAAGACGGACAGGGTATTGACTACGAGCAGTACTTC	CSVEDGQGIDYEQYF
TRBV15	.	.	TRBJ2-1	TGTGCCACCAGCAGAGGTGCTAGCGCGGATGAGCAGTTCTTC	CATSRGASADEQFF
TRBV9	.	.	TRBJ2-1	TGTGCCAGCAGCGTAGGGGCAGGGGAGGCCTCCTACAATGAGCAGTTCTTC	CASSVGAGEASYNEQFF
TRBV7-8	TRBD1	.	TRBJ2-7	TGTGCCAGCAGCCTGCTTAAAGGGACAGGGAACGAGCAGTACTTC	CASSLLKGTGNEQYF
TRBV7-2	.	.	TRBJ1-1	TGTGCCAGCAGCTTATCGGGCGGATGGAACACTGAAGCTTTCTTT	CASSLSGGWNTEAFF
TRBV30	.	.	TRBJ2-5	TGTGCCTGGAGTGCCGATTCCGAGGGGGAAGGAGAGACCCAGTACTTC	CAWSADSEGEGETQYF